The present T cell receptor (beta chain) was sequenced within a study of response to subunit inactivated influenza vaccine. General study points: It was the authors' suggestion that each seasonal influenza vaccination recruits few new T cells.

Many counts were recorded for this clonotype. Antigen unknown. The CDR3 has 14 residues. V was trimmed by 0 bases and J by 8 bases, leaving 10 bases between them. CDR1 is LGHNA, CDR2 YSLEER, per germline. TCRdb recomputed calls from the RT-PCR reads with MiXCR, one row per CDR3 protein. Counted here are 650,000 or so distinct CDR3 sequences, around 15% occurring once; the ten biggest clones make up about 7.6%. V gene TRBV4-3 combines with J gene TRBJ2-2; D is uncertain. The sequence came from a man over 45 who received an inactivated influenza vaccine. The sample consisted of PBMCs from blood, taken around 15 days before vaccination. In DNA, the CDR3 is TGCGCCAGCAGCCAAGACGAAACCCTGGGGGAGCTGTTTTTT. Translation gives CASSQDETLGELFF.